Listed below are T cell receptor beta chains from one sample, sequenced in a study of blood T cell repertoires in COVID-19. Sequencing used immunoSEQ multiplex PCR; TCRdb keeps in-frame clones, though not all of them. The sample consists of 100,000 to 150,000 clones, less than 90% of them appearing once. Source material: peripheral blood. These receptors came from a man aged 55 to 70 with acute or convalescent COVID-19. The CDR3 runs from the conserved cysteine through the conserved F or W. D genes are given only for firm matches. Expanded clones get a size class; other rows say once, few or many, or leave the size out.

j_gene,len,d_gene,abundance,v_gene,CDR3nt,CDR3aa
TRBJ2-7,15,-,-,TRBV5-6,TGTGCCAGCAGCTATCGTCCAGCGCTGACCTACGAGCAGTACTTC,CASSYRPALTYEQYF
TRBJ1-1,13,-,-,TRBV12-3/TRBV12-4,TGTGCCAGCAGCCGTAACATGAACACTGAAGCTTTCTTT,CASSRNMNTEAFF
TRBJ2-3,14,-,-,TRBV7-3,TGTGCCAGCAGCTTAACGCCGGGAACAGATACGCAGTATTTT,CASSLTPGTDTQYF
TRBJ2-3,16,-,-,TRBV2,TGTGCCAGCAGTGCCTTGAGAGGGAAATACACAGATACGCAGTATTTT,CASSALRGKYTDTQYF
TRBJ2-7,17,TRBD2,-,TRBV5-1,TGCGCCAGCAGCTTGGAAACTAGCGGGAGGGCCATGGGTGAGCAGTACTTC,CASSLETSGRAMGEQYF
TRBJ2-7,12,-,-,TRBV20-1,TGCAGTGCTAGTGCCGGGGGATACGAGCAGTACTTC,CSASAGGYEQYF
TRBJ2-5,13,-,-,TRBV7-9,TGTGCCAGCAGCCCTCGTAGAGCGGAGACCCAGTACTTC,CASSPRRAETQYF
TRBJ1-6,11,-,once,TRBV20-1,TGCAGTGCTAGAGATCGAGAAACCCTCCACTTT,CSARDRETLHF
TRBJ1-1,14,TRBD1,-,TRBV14,TGTGCCAGCAGCCAAGATCAGAACAGGGGAGAAGCTTTCTTT,CASSQDQNRGEAFF
TRBJ2-7,15,-,-,TRBV18,TGTGCCAGCTCACCGGAGGGCGTTAGAGCCTACGAGCAGTACTTC,CASSPEGVRAYEQYF